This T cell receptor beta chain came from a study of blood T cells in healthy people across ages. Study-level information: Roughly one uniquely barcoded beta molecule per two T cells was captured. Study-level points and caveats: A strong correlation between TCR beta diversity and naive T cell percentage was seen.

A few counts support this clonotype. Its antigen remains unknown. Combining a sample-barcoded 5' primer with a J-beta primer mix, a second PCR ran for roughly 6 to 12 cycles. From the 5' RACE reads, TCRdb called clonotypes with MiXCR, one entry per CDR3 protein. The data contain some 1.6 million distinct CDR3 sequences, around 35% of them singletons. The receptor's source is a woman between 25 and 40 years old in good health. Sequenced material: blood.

CDR3 DNA: TGTGCCAGCAGTTTTGGGACAGGGAACCACGAGCAGTACTTC. Protein: CASSFGTGNHEQYF. V usage is TRBV12-3 or TRBV12-4 and J usage is TRBJ2-7, with 9 nucleotides matching TRBD1. Trimming took 3 bases from V and 5 from J; bases not matched to a gene: 5. The length of the CDR3 is 14 residues.